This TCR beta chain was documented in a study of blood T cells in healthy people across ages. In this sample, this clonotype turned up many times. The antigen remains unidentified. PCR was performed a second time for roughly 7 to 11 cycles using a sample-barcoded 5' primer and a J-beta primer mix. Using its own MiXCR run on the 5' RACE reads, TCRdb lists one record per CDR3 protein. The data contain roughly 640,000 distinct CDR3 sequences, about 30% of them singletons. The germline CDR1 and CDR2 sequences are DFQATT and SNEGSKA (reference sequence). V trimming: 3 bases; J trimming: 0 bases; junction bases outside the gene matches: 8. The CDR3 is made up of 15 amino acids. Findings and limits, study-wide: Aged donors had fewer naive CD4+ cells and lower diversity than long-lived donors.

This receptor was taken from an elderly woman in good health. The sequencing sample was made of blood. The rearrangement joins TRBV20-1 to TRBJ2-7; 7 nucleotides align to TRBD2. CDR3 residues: CSARPSGRSSYEQYF. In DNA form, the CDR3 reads TGCAGTGCTAGGCCTAGCGGAAGGAGCTCCTACGAGCAGTACTTC.